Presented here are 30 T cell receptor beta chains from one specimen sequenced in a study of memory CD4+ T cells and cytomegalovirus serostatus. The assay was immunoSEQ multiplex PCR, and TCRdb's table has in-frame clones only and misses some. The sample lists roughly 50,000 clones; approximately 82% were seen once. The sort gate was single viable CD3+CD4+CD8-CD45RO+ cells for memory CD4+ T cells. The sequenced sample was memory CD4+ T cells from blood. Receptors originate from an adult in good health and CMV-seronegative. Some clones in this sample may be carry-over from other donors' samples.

In nucleotides, the CDR3 is TGTGCCATCAGTGGGTTAGGTTCGGGAAGCGAGCAGTTCTTC. It specifies CAISGLGSGSEQFF. This rearrangement joins TRBV10-3 to TRBJ2-1; weak D call: TRBD2 (5 bases). The CDR3 spans 14 residues. V was shortened by 4 bases and J by 10 bases, with 17 bases between the two germline ends. Germline CDR1 ENHRY, CDR2 SYGVKD.

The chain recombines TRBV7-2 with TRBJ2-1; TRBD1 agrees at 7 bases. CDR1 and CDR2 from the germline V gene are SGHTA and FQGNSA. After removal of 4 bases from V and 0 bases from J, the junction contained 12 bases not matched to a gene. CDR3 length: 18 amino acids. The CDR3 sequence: CASSSDRAATSSYNEQFF. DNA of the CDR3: TGTGCCAGCAGCTCAGACAGGGCAGCGACGAGCTCCTACAATGAGCAGTTCTTC.

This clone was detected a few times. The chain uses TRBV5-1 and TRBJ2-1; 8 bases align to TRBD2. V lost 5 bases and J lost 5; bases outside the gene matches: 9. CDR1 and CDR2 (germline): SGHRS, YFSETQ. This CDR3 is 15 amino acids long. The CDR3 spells CASSWTGGNNNEQFF. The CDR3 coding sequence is TGCGCCAGCAGTTGGACGGGAGGGAACAACAATGAGCAGTTCTTC.

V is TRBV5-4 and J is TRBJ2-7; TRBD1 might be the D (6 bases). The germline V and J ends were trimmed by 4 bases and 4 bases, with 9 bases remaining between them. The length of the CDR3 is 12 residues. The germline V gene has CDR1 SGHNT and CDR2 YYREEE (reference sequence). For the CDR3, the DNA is TGTGCCAGCAGCGTGGACAGTTACGAGCAGTACTTC. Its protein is CASSVDSYEQYF. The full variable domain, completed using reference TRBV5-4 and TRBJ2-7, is ETGVTQSPTHLIKTRGQQVTLRCSSQSGHNTVSWYQQALGQGPQFIFQYYREEENGRGNFPPRFSGLQFPNYSSELNVNALELDDSALYLCASSVDSYEQYFGPGTRLTVT.

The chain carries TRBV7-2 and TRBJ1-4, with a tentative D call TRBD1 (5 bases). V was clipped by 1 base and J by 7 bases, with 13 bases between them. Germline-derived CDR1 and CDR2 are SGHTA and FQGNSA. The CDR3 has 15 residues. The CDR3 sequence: CASSLVFGGSEKLFF. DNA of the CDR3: TGTGCCAGCAGCTTAGTATTCGGGGGTAGTGAAAAACTGTTTTTT.

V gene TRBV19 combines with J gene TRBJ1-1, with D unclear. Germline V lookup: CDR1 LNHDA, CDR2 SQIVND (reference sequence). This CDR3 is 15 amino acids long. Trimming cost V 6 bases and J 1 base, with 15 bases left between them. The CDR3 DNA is TGTGCCAGTAGACCCGATGGTGCGGGGAACACTGAAGCTTTCTTT. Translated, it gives CASRPDGAGNTEAFF.

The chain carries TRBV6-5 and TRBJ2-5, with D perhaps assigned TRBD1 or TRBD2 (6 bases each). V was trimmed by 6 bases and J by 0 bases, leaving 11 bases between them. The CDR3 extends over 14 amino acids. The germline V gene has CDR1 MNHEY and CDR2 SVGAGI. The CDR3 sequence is CASRLGGNQETQYF. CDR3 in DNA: TGTGCCAGCAGACTAGGGGGGAACCAAGAGACCCAGTACTTC.

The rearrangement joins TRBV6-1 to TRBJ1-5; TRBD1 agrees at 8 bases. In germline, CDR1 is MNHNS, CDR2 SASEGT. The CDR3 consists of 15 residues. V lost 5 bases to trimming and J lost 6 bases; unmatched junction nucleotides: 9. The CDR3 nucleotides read TGTGCCAGCAGTACCCGGGCAGGGGGCGGTCAGCCCCAGCATTTT. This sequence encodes CASSTRAGGGQPQHF.

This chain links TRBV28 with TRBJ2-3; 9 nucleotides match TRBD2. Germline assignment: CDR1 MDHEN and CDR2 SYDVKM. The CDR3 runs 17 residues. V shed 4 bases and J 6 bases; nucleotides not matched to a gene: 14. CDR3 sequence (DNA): TGTGCCAGCAGTTCCCCCAGGGGTAGCGGGAGTCGGGATACGCAGTATTTT. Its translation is CASSSPRGSGSRDTQYF.

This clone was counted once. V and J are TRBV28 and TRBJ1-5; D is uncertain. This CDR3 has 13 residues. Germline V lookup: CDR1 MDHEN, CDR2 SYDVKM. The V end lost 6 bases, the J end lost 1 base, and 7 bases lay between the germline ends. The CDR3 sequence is CASSADSNQPQHF. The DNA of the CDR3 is TGTGCCAGCAGCGCAGACAGCAATCAGCCCCAGCATTTT.

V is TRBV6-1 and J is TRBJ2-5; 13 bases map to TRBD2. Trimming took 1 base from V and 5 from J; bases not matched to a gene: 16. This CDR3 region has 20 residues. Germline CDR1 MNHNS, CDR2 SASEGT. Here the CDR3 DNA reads TGTGCCAGCAGTGAAGGAAATGGGGGGACTAGCGGGATTGAGGCGGAGACCCAGTACTTC. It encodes CASSEGNGGTSGIEAETQYF.

The CDR3 bases are TGTGCCACCGTCCGGGACTACACTGAAGCTTTCTTT. This translates into CATVRDYTEAFF. The chain has TRBV7-9 and TRBJ1-1; maybe TRBD1 (5 bases). The CDR3 runs 12 residues. Trimming removed 10 bases at V and 3 bases at J, with 12 bases between. Looked up from germline, CDR1 is SEHNR and CDR2 is FQNEAQ (reference sequence).

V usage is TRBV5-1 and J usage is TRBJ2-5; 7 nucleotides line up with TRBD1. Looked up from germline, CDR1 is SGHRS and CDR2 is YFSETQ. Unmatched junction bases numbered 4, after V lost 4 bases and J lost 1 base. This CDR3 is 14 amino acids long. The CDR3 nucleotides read TGCGCCAGCAGCGAGGGGGCGAGCCAAGAGACCCAGTACTTC. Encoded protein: CASSEGASQETQYF.

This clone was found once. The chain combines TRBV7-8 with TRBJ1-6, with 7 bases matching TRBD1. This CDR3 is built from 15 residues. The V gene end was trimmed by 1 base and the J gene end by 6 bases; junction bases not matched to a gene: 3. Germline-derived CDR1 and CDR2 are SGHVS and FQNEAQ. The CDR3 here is CASSLVGDSNSPLHF. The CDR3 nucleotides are TGTGCCAGCAGCTTAGTGGGGGACAGTAATTCACCCCTCCACTTT. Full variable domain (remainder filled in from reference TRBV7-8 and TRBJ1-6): GAGVSQSPRYKVAKRGQDVALRCDPISGHVSLFWYQQALGQGPEFLTYFQNEAQLDKSGLPSDRFFAERPEGSVSTLKIQRTQQEDSAVYLCASSLVGDSNSPLHFGNGTRLTVT.

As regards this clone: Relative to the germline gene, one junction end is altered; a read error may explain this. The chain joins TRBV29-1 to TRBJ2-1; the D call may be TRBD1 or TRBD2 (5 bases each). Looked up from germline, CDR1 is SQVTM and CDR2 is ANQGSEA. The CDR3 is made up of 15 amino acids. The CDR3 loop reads CSVVLAGTIYNGQFF. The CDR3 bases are TGCAGCGTTGTTCTGGCCGGGACCATTTACAATGGGCAGTTCTTC.

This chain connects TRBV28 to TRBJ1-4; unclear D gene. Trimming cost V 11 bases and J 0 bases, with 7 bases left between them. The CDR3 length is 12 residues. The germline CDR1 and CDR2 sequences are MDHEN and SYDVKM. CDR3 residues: CACTSTNEKLFF. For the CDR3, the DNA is TGTGCCTGCACCTCAACTAATGAAAAACTGTTTTTT.

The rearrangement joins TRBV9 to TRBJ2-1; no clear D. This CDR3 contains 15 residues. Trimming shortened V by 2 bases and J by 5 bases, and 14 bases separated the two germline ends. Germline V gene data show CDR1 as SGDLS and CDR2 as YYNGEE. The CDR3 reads CASSVRPGQHNEQFF. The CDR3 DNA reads TGTGCCAGCAGCGTCCGGCCCGGTCAACACAATGAGCAGTTCTTC.

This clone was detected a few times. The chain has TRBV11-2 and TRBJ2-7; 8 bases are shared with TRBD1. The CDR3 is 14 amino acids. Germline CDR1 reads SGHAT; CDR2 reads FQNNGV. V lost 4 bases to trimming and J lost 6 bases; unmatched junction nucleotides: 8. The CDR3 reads CASSSGGRRSEQYF. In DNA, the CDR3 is TGTGCCAGCAGCTCAGGGGGCAGGCGGAGCGAGCAGTACTTC.

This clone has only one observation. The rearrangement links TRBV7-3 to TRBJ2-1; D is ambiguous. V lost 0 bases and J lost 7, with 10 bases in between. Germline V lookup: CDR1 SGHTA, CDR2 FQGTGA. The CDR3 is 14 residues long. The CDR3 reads CASSLTTTSNEQFF. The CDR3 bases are TGTGCCAGCAGCTTAACGACGACGTCGAATGAGCAGTTCTTC.

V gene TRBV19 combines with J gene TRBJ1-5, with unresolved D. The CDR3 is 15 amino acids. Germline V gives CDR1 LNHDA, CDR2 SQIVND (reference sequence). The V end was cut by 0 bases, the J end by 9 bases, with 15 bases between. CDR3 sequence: CASSIDWAGGRPQHF. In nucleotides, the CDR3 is TGTGCCAGTAGTATAGATTGGGCCGGCGGTCGGCCCCAGCATTTT.

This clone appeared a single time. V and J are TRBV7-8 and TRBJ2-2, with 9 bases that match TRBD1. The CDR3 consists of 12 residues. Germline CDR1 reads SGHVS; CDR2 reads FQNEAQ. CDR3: CGQGDGPGELFF. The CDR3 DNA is TGTGGACAGGGGGATGGCCCCGGGGAGCTGTTTTTT. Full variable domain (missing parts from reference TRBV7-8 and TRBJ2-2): GAGVSQSPRYKVAKRGQDVALRCDPISGHVSLFWYQQALGQGPEFLTYFQNEAQLDKSGLPSDRFFAERPEGSVSTLKIQRTQQEDSAVYLCGQGDGPGELFFGEGSRLTVL.

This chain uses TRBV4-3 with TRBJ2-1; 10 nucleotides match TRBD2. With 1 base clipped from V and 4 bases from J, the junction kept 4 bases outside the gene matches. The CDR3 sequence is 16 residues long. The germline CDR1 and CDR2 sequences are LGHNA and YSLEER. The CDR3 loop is CASSQVLLAGYNEQFF. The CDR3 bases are TGCGCCAGCAGCCAAGTGCTACTAGCGGGGTACAATGAGCAGTTCTTC.

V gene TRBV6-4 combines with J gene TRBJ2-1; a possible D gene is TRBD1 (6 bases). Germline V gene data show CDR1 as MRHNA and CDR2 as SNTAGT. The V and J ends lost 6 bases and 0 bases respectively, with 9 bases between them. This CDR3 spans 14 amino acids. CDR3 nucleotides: TGTGCCAGCAGGAGAGGGGGCTCCTACAATGAGCAGTTCTTC. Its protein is CASRRGGSYNEQFF.

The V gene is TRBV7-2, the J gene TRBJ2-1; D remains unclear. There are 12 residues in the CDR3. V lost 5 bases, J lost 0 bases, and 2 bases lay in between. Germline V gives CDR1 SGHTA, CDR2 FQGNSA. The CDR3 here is CASSLSYNEQFF. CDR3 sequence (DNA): TGTGCCAGCAGCCTCTCCTACAATGAGCAGTTCTTC.

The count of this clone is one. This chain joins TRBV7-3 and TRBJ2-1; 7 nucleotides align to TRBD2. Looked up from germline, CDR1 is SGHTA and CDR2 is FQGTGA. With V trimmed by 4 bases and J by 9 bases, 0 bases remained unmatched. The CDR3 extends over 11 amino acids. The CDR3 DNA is TGTGCCAGCAGCTCGGGGGGTGAGCAGTTCTTC. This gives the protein CASSSGGEQFF. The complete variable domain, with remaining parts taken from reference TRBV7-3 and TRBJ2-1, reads GAGVSQTPSNKVTEKGKYVELRCDPISGHTALYWYRQSLGQGPEFLIYFQGTGAADDSGLPNDRFFAVRPEGSVSTLKIQRTERGDSAVYLCASSSGGEQFFGPGTRLTVL.

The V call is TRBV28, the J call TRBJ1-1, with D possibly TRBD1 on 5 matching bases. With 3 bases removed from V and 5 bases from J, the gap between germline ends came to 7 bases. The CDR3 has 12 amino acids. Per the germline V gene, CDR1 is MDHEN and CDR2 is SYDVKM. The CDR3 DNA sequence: TGTGCCAGCAGTTTGGGGGTTACTGAAGCTTTCTTT. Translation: CASSLGVTEAFF.

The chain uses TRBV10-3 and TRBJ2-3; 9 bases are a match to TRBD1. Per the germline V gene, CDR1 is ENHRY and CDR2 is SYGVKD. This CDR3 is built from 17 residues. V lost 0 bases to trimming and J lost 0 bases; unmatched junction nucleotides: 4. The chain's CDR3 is CAISESRGQGSTDTQYF. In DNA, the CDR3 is TGTGCCATCAGTGAGTCAAGGGGACAGGGTAGCACAGATACGCAGTATTTT.

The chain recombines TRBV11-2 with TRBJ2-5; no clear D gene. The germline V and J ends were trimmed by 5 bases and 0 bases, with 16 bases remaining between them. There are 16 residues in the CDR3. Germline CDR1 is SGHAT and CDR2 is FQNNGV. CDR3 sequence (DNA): TGTGCCAGCAGCCCTCACGACGGAAGGTACCAAGAGACCCAGTACTTC. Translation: CASSPHDGRYQETQYF.

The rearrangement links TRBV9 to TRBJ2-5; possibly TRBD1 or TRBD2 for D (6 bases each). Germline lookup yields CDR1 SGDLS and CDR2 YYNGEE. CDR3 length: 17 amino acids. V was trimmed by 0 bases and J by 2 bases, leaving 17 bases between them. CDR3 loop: CASSVGGRGTFQETQYF. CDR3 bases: TGTGCCAGCAGCGTAGGAGGAAGGGGGACTTTTCAAGAGACCCAGTACTTC.

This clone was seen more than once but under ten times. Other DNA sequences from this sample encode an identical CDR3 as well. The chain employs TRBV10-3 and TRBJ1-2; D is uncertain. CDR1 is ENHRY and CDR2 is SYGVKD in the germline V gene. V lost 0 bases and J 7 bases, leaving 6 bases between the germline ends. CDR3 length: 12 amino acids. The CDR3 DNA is TGTGCCATCAGTGAGTCTCAGGTTGGCTACACCTTC. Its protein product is CAISESQVGYTF.